This paragraph reports one T cell receptor beta chain. The antigen it binds to is not known. No quality values exist for individual bases; no much larger clone is one base distant. The method was the immunoSEQ multiplex PCR assay. Held by TCRdb, this immuneACCESS table contains in-frame sequences only and omits some clones. Under half of the omission traces to an unresolved V gene where checked; the cause of the rest is unknown. Here the sample has 120,000 to 150,000 clones; more than 85% occur a single time. The ten largest make up approximately 2.9% of the sample. The source of the sample is a study of control samples from healthy donors and cancer patients (dated by TCRdb to the early 2020s). CDR1 is given as SGHTA and CDR2 as FQGNSA, both from the germline V gene. Ends trimmed: V by 5 bases, J by 5 bases; bases unmatched to a gene: 7. The CDR3 measures 15 amino acids from cysteine to phenylalanine. Solely the CDR3 DNA is kept, with 45 bases framed from the first base.

This clonotype was sampled from a man aged 30-40 years in good health. The sample consisted of blood. The chain joins TRBV7-2 to TRBJ2-2, with TRBD1 identical over 8 junction bases. The CDR3 here reads CASSPDRGATGELFF. The nucleotide sequence is TGTGCCAGCAGCCCTGACAGGGGAGCAACCGGGGAGCTGTTTTTT.